A single sample is the source of the 19 T cell receptor beta chains below, sequenced in a study of T cell repertoires and HLA-DP antigens. The antigens for these receptors are not known. The assay was immunoSEQ multiplex PCR, and TCRdb's table has in-frame clones only and misses some. The table includes over 100,000 clones, 92% detected once. The sample taken for sequencing was CD4+ T cells from PBMCs. These receptors were collected from a woman between 18 and 30 years old in good health and CMV-seronegative.

The V and J genes are TRBV5-4 and TRBJ1-2; D call uncertain. V lost 2 bases and J 4 bases, leaving 12 bases between the germline ends. Germline V gene data show CDR1 as SGHNT and CDR2 as YYREEE (reference sequence). This CDR3 spans 14 amino acids. CDR3 sequence: CASSFGGGSYGYTF. The DNA for the CDR3 is TGTGCCAGCAGCTTCGGCGGAGGGAGCTATGGCTACACCTTC.

This chain joins TRBV6-1 and TRBJ2-7, with 11 bases aligning to TRBD2. Per germline, CDR1 MNHNS and CDR2 SASEGT. V lost 4 bases, J lost 0 bases, and 11 bases stayed unmatched. The CDR3 is 18 residues long. CDR3 DNA sequence: TGTGCCAGCAGTGCCGCCGGGACTAGCGGCAGAAGCTCCTACGAGCAGTACTTC. This gives the protein CASSAAGTSGRSSYEQYF.

V is TRBV18 and J is TRBJ2-5; tentative D call: TRBD1 (6 bases). The germline V gene encodes CDR1 KGHSH and CDR2 LQKENI. The germline V and J ends were trimmed by 6 bases and 4 bases, with 18 bases remaining between them. The CDR3 loop spans 15 amino acids. The CDR3 sequence is CASSPTGKVGETQYF. The CDR3 DNA reads TGTGCCAGCTCCCCTACAGGGAAGGTAGGAGAGACCCAGTACTTC. Full variable domain (outside the CDR3, taken from reference TRBV18 and TRBJ2-5): NAGVMQNPRHLVRRRGQEARLRCSPMKGHSHVYWYRQLPEEGLKFMVYLQKENIIDESGMPKERFSAEFPKEGPSILRIQQVVRGDSAAYFCASSPTGKVGETQYFGPGTRLLVL.

The chain is built from TRBV5-1 and TRBJ2-7, with no clear D. Germline V gene lookup returns CDR1 SGHRS and CDR2 YFSETQ. The CDR3 totals 15 residues. V lost 1 base, J lost 2 bases, and 13 bases lay in between. DNA for the CDR3: TGCGCCAGCAGCTTGAGGGCTGGAGAAACCTACGAGCAGTACTTC. Protein sequence: CASSLRAGETYEQYF. The full variable domain, completed using reference TRBV5-1 and TRBJ2-7, is KAGVTQTPRYLIKTRGQQVTLSCSPISGHRSVSWYQQTPGQGLQFLFEYFSETQRNKGNFPGRFSGRQFSNSRSEMNVSTLELGDSALYLCASSLRAGETYEQYFGPGTRLTVT.

This chain uses TRBV21-1 with TRBJ2-4; the table's TRBD2 call for D was not verified on the DNA. TRBV21-1 is classified as a pseudogene. This CDR3 has 17 amino acids. The CDR3 DNA sequence: TGTGCCAGCAGCAAAGCTGGGTTCCGGGAAGCCAAAAACATTCAGTACTTC. Translation: CASSKAGFREAKNIQYF.

This clone has just one count. The J gene is TRBJ2-5, the V gene TRBV5-1, with 7 nucleotides matching TRBD1. V gave up 1 base and J gave up 0 bases; unmatched junction bases: 6. Looked up from germline, CDR1 is SGHRS and CDR2 is YFSETQ. CDR3 length: 16 residues. The CDR3 loop is CASSLQTGAYQETQYF. The CDR3 DNA is TGCGCCAGCAGCTTGCAAACAGGGGCCTACCAAGAGACCCAGTACTTC.

The chain is built from TRBV19 and TRBJ2-2; TRBD1 matches 9 bases. CDR1 is LNHDA, CDR2 SQIVND, per germline (reference sequence). The CDR3 extends over 16 amino acids. The V segment lost 6 bases and the J segment 1 base; nucleotides outside the gene matches: 6. CDR3 coding DNA: TGTGCCAGTAGGACAACAGGGGGCCGGAACACCGGGGAGCTGTTTTTT. It codes for CASRTTGGRNTGELFF.

This chain joins TRBV7-3 and TRBJ2-1; TRBD2 matches at 7 bases. J gave up 5 bases and V 2 bases, and 6 bases lay outside the gene matches. This CDR3 has 15 amino acids. The germline gives CDR1 SGHTA, CDR2 FQGTGA. CDR3 sequence: CASSLGGGENNEQFF. CDR3 DNA sequence: TGTGCCAGCAGCTTAGGCGGGGGAGAAAACAATGAGCAGTTCTTC.

Here the CDR3 reads CASADRDRGTDTQYF. CDR3 bases: TGTGCTAGTGCCGACCGGGACAGGGGCACAGATACGCAGTATTTT. V usage is TRBV12-5 and J usage is TRBJ2-3; 9 nucleotides line up with TRBD1. CDR3 length equals 15 residues. Trimming at V came to 7 bases and at J to 1 base, leaving 6 bases not matched to a gene. Germline CDR1 reads LGHNT; CDR2 reads FRNRAP.

The chain couples TRBV30 to TRBJ2-2; 8 bases are a match to TRBD2. The germline CDR1 and CDR2 sequences are GTSNPN and SVGIG (reference sequence). After removal of 0 bases from V and 5 bases from J, the junction contained 2 bases not matched to a gene. The CDR3 spans 14 residues. This CDR3 reads CAWSVTGGTGELFF. The CDR3 DNA reads TGTGCCTGGAGTGTAACGGGGGGGACCGGGGAGCTGTTTTTT.

This clone has a single count. This rearrangement joins TRBV19 to TRBJ1-1; 8 bases agree with TRBD1. V lost 7 bases and J lost 0; bases outside the gene matches: 4. Germline CDR1 LNHDA, CDR2 SQIVND (reference sequence). The CDR3 sequence is 14 residues long. The CDR3 sequence: CASKRQGLNTEAFF. CDR3 coding DNA: TGTGCCAGTAAAAGACAGGGGCTGAACACTGAAGCTTTCTTT.

The chain is built from TRBV9 and TRBJ1-1; maybe TRBD1 (5 bases). This CDR3 is built from 17 residues. Deletions cut 0 bases from V and 11 bases from J, with 26 bases between. Germline V lookup: CDR1 SGDLS, CDR2 YYNGEE. CDR3 in amino acids: CASSVGVWGDRGAEAFF. The CDR3 DNA reads as TGTGCCAGCAGCGTAGGTGTGTGGGGGGATCGGGGCGCCGAGGCTTTCTTT.

Here the CDR3 reads CASSSQGRMNTEAFF. CDR3 sequence (DNA): TGTGCCAGCAGCTCACAGGGGAGGATGAACACTGAAGCTTTCTTT. V gene TRBV7-8 combines with J gene TRBJ1-1; 7 bases fit TRBD1. The length of the CDR3 is 15 residues. The V gene end was trimmed by 4 bases and the J gene end by 0 bases; junction bases not matched to a gene: 5. From germline, CDR1 is SGHVS and CDR2 FQNEAQ.

The V gene is TRBV5-1, the J gene TRBJ2-3, with D possibly being TRBD1 (5 bases). This CDR3 has 16 amino acids. Germline loops: CDR1 SGHRS, CDR2 YFSETQ. V lost 3 bases and J lost 0, with 14 bases in between. Here the CDR3 DNA reads TGCGCCAGCAGCTCCACCGACAGAGCTAGCACAGATACGCAGTATTTT. It specifies CASSSTDRASTDTQYF.

V and J are TRBV28 and TRBJ1-1; D is undetermined. Germline-derived CDR1 and CDR2 are MDHEN and SYDVKM. The CDR3 extends over 16 amino acids. V was shortened by 2 bases and J by 1 base, with 14 bases between the two germline ends. The CDR3: CASSLGSNVQNTEAFF. For the CDR3, the DNA is TGTGCCAGCAGTTTAGGATCGAATGTGCAGAACACTGAAGCTTTCTTT.

The chain is built from TRBV29-1 and TRBJ2-1; D possibly uses TRBD1 or TRBD2 (5 bases each). CDR3 size: 14 residues. The germline CDR1 and CDR2 sequences are SQVTM and ANQGSEA. Trimming took 7 bases from V and 5 from J, leaving 18 bases between them. The CDR3 sequence is CSAAGTFLNNEQFF. The CDR3 bases are TGCAGCGCCGCCGGGACCTTCCTGAACAATGAGCAGTTCTTC.

The chain has TRBV5-1 and TRBJ2-5; possible D gene TRBD2, 5 bases. There are 16 residues in the CDR3. In germline, CDR1 is SGHRS, CDR2 YFSETQ. Between the trimmed V and J ends, which lost 0 bases and 1 base, there was a span of 13 bases. In DNA, the CDR3 is TGCGCCAGCAGCTTGGCACTCCTGCGGGCCCAAGAGACCCAGTACTTC. It codes for CASSLALLRAQETQYF.

The V call is TRBV6-1, the J call TRBJ1-2; D is uncertain. Trimming stripped 0 bases from V and 0 bases from J, with 5 bases between. This CDR3 comprises 14 residues. Germline V CDR1 and CDR2: MNHNS, SASEGT. The CDR3 DNA reads as TGTGCCAGCAGTGAAGCGGGGTCTAACTATGGCTACACCTTC. It translates to CASSEAGSNYGYTF.

The chain uses TRBV4-1 and TRBJ1-1; D is perhaps TRBD1 (5 bases). The CDR3 is 15 residues long. V gave up 4 bases and J gave up 1 base, with 13 bases separating them. In germline, CDR1 is MGHRA, CDR2 YSYEKL. CDR3 protein: CASSLIGAGNTEAFF. As DNA, the CDR3 is TGCGCCAGCAGCCTAATCGGGGCAGGGAACACTGAAGCTTTCTTT.